This T cell receptor beta chain originates from a study of human T cells and chemical hapten exposure. Unfractionated whole blood yielded total RNA. The study's library attached unique molecular identifiers to single cDNA molecules. In TCRdb, the reads were re-called with MiXCR into one record per CDR3 protein. The table includes about 120,000 distinct CDR3 sequences, approximately 9.3% detected once. The sample comprised whole blood. This TCR came from a human donor in good health. Some clones in this sample may be carry-over from other donors' samples.

CDR3 residues: CSVGQGLREKLFF. CDR3 in DNA: TGCAGCGTCGGACAGGGTCTAAGGGAAAAACTGTTTTTT. The V gene is TRBV29-1, the J gene TRBJ1-4; 8 bases fit TRBD1. This CDR3 has 13 amino acids. The germline V gene has CDR1 SQVTM and CDR2 ANQGSEA. J gave up 8 bases and V 6 bases, and 8 bases lay outside the gene matches.